This T cell receptor beta chain emerged from a study of shared T cell receptors in the human thymus. Only in-frame clones appear in the TCRdb table, and some are missing; sequencing was by immunoSEQ multiplex PCR. Altogether approximately 400,000 clones are present, 85% to 95% being singletons, with the ten largest covering approximately 0.02%. V was clipped by 2 bases and J by 2 bases, with 17 bases between them. This CDR3 region has 17 residues. Germline CDR1 and CDR2: SGHVS and FQNEAQ. The sequenced material came from thymocytes. This receptor was obtained from a human donor. This chain joins TRBV7-8 and TRBJ2-3; unclear D gene. The CDR3 DNA sequence: TGTGCCAGCAGCTTACCAAGGCCCGTCAGACACACAGATACGCAGTATTTT. Translation gives CASSLPRPVRHTDTQYF.